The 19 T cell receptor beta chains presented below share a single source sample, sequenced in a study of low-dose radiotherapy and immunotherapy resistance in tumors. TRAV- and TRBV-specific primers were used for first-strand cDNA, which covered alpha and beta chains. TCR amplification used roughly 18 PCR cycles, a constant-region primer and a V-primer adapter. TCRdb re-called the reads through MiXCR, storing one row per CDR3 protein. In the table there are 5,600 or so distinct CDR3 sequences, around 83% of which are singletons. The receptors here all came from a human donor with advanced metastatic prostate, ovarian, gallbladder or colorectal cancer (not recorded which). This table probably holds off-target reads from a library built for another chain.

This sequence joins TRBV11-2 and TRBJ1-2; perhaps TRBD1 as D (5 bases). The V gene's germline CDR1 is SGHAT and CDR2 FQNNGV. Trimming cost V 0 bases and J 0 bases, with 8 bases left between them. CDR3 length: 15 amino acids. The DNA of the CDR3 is TGTGCCAGCAGCTTAGAAGGGGCCTCTAACTATGGCTACACCTTC. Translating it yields CASSLEGASNYGYTF. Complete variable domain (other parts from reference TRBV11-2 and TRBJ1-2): EAGVAQSPRYKIIEKRQSVAFWCNPISGHATLYWYQQILGQGPKLLIQFQNNGVVDDSQLPKDRFSAERLKGVDSTLKIQPAKLEDSAVYLCASSLEGASNYGYTFGSGTRLTVV.

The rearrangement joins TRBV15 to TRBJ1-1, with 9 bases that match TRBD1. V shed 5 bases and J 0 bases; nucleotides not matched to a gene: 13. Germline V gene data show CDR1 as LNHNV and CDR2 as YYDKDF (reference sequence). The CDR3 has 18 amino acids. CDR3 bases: TGTGCCACCAGCTCACCCCCCGGGACAGGGACGATGAACACTGAAGCTTTCTTT. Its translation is CATSSPPGTGTMNTEAFF.

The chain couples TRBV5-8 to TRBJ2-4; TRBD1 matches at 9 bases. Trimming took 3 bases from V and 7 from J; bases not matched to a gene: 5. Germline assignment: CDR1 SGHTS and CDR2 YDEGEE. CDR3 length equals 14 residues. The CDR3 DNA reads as TGTGCCAGCAGCTCTACAGGGGGCGGGAACATTCAGTACTTC. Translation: CASSSTGGGNIQYF.

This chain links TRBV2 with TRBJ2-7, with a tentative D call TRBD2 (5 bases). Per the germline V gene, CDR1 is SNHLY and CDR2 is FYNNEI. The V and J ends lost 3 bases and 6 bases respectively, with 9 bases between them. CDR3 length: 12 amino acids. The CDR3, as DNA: TGTGCCAGCAGTGAGCTAGCCTCCGAGCAGTACTTC. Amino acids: CASSELASEQYF.

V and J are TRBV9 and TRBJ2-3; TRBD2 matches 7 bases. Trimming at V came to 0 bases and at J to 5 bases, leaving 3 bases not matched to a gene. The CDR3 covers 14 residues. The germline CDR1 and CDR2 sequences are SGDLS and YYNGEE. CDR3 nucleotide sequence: TGTGCCAGCAGCGTAGGTCTAGCGGAAGATACGCAGTATTTT. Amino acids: CASSVGLAEDTQYF.

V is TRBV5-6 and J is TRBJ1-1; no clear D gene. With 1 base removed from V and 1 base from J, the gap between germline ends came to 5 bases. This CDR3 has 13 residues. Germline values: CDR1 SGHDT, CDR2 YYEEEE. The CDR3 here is CASSLMTNTEAFF. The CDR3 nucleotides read TGTGCCAGCAGCTTGATGACGAACACTGAAGCTTTCTTT.

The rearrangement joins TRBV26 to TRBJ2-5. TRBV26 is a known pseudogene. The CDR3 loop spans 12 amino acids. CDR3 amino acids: CASSPQQETQYF. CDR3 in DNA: TGTGCCAGCAGTCCGCAACAAGAGACCCAGTACTTC.

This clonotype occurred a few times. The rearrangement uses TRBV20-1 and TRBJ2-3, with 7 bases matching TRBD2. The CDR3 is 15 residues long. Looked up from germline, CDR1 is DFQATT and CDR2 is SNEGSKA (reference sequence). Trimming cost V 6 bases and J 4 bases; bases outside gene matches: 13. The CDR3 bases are TGCAGTGCGGCCGGGACCGCGGGGGAACCAGATACGCAGTATTTT. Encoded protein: CSAAGTAGEPDTQYF.

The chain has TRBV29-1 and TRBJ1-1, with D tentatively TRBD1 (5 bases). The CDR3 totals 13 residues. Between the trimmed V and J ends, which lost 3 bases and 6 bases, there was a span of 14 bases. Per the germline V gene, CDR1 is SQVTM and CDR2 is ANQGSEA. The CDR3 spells CSVDQGRGPEAFF. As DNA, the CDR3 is TGCAGCGTTGACCAGGGCCGTGGGCCTGAAGCTTTCTTT.

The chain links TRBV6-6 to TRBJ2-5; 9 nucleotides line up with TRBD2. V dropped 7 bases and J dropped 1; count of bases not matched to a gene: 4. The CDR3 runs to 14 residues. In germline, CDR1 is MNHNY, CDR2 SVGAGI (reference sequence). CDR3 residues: CASNLSGGQETQYF. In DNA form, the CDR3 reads TGTGCCAGCAACCTTAGCGGGGGCCAAGAGACCCAGTACTTC.

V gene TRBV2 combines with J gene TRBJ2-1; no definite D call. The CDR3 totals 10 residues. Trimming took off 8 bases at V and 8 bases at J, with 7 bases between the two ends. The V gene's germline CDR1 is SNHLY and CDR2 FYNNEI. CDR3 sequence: CASGVDEQFF. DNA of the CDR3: TGTGCCAGCGGAGTGGATGAGCAGTTCTTC.

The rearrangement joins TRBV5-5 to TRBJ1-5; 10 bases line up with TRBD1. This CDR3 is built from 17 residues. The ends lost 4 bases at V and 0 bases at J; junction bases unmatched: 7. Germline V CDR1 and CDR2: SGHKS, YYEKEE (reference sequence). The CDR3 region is CASSTGTGVSSNQPQHF. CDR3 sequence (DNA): TGTGCCAGCAGCACCGGGACAGGGGTCTCTAGCAATCAGCCCCAGCATTTT.

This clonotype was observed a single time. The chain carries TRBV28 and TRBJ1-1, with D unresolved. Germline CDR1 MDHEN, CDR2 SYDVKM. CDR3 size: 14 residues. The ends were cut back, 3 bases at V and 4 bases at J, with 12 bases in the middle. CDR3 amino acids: CASSLSRRATEAFF. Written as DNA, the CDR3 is TGTGCCAGCAGTTTGTCCCGGCGCGCCACTGAAGCTTTCTTT.

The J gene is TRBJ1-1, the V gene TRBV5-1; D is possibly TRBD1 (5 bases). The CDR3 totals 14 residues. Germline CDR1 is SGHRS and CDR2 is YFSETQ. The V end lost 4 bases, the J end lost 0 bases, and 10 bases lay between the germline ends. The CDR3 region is CASSPGLLNTEAFF. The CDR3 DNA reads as TGCGCCAGCAGCCCGGGACTCCTGAACACTGAAGCTTTCTTT.

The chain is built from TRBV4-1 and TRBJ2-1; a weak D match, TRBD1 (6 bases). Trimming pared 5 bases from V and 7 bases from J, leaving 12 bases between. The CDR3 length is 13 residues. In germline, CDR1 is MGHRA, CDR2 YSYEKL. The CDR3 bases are TGCGCCAGCAGCATAACACAGGGAAATGAGCAGTTCTTC. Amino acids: CASSITQGNEQFF.

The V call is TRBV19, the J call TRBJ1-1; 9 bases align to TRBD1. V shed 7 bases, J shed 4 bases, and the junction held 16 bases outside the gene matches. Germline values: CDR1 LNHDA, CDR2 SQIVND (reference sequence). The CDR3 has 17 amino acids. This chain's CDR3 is CASNKEQGAYWGTEAFF. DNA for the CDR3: TGTGCCAGTAACAAGGAACAGGGGGCTTACTGGGGCACTGAAGCTTTCTTT.

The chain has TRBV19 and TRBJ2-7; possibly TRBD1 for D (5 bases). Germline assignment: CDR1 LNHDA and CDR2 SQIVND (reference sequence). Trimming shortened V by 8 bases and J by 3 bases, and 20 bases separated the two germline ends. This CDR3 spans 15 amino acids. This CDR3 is CASSIVGAGIYEQYF. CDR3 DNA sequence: TGTGCCAGTTCAATTGTTGGGGCAGGAATCTACGAGCAGTACTTC.

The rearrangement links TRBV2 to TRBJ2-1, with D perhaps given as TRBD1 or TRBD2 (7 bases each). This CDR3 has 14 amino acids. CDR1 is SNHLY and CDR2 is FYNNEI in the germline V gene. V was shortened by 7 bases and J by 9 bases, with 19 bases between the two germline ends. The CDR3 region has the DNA TGTGCCAGCATGGCGCAGGGGGGGTACGTTGAGCAGTTCTTC. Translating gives CASMAQGGYVEQFF.

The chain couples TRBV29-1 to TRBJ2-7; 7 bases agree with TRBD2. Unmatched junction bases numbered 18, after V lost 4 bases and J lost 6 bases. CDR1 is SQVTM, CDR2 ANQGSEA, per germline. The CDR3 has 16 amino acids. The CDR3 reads CSVVASGKKVAREQYF. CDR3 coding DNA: TGCAGCGTTGTGGCTAGCGGCAAAAAAGTCGCCCGCGAGCAGTACTTC.